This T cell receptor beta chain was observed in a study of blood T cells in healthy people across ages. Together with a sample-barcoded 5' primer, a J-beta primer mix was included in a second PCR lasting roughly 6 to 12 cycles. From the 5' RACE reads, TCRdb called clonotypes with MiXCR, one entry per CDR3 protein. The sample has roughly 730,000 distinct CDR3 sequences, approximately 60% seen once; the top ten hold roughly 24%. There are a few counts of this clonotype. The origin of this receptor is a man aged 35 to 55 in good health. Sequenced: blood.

Written as DNA, the CDR3 is TGTGCCAGCAGCCGCCGACTAGCGGATCAAGAGACCCAGTACTTC. Amino acids: CASSRRLADQETQYF. This chain uses TRBV7-6 with TRBJ2-5, with 9 bases aligning to TRBD2. J gave up 2 bases and V 5 bases, and 6 bases lay outside the gene matches. The germline V gene has CDR1 SGHVS and CDR2 FNYEAQ. The CDR3 consists of 15 residues.